This is a list of T cell receptor beta chains from one sample in a study of cytomegalovirus exposure and HLA in healthy donors. Clones were read by immunoSEQ multiplex PCR, and TCRdb kept only the in-frame ones, dropping some. Here the sample spans about 120,000 clones, over 60% being singletons. The source material was PBMCs. The receptors shown here come from a middle-aged man in good health and CMV-seropositive. Each CDR3 is given with its conserved first and last residue. The order of the fields is J gene, CDR3 length, clone size, D gene, V gene, CDR3 protein, CDR3 DNA. The D gene is left open where the match is weak. Clone size is shown for a subset of rows, as once, few, many or a class of expanded clone.

>TRBJ2-5|12|.|.|TRBV30
CAKNRAGEAQYF
TGTGCCAAAAACAGGGCCGGTGAGGCCCAGTACTTC
>TRBJ1-4|14|.|.|TRBV5-1
CASSLAGISEKLFF
TGCGCCAGCAGCTTGGCCGGGATTTCTGAAAAACTGTTTTTT
>TRBJ1-1|14|few|TRBD1|TRBV5-4
CASSLGQGWTEAFF
TGTGCCAGCAGTTTAGGACAGGGATGGACTGAAGCTTTCTTT
>TRBJ2-1|14|few|TRBD2|TRBV7-6
CASSGLADYNEQFF
TGTGCCAGCAGCGGACTAGCGGACTACAATGAGCAGTTCTTC
>TRBJ2-5|15|once|.|TRBV7-9
CASNKLSGTGETQYF
TGTGCCAGCAACAAACTCTCGGGAACAGGGGAGACCCAGTACTTC
>TRBJ2-1|13|.|TRBD2|TRBV5-4
CASSWGGYNEQFF
TGTGCCAGCAGCTGGGGGGGGTACAATGAGCAGTTCTTC
>TRBJ2-5|12|.|TRBD1|TRBV5-6
CASRAGTGEQYF
TGTGCCAGCAGAGCCGGGACAGGGGAGCAGTACTTC
>TRBJ1-1|11|.|.|TRBV28
CASSQNTEAFF
TGTGCCAGCAGCCAGAACACTGAAGCTTTCTTT
>TRBJ2-5|15|.|.|TRBV5-1
CASSLAPSAQETQYF
TGCGCCAGCAGCTTGGCCCCTAGCGCCCAAGAGACCCAGTACTTC
>TRBJ2-5|15|.|TRBD1|TRBV6-1
CASSEGSGTEETQYF
TGTGCCAGCAGTGAAGGGTCCGGGACAGAAGAGACCCAGTACTTC
>TRBJ1-1|12|.|.|TRBV19
CASSLPGTEAFF
TGTGCCAGTAGTCTCCCGGGAACTGAAGCTTTCTTT
>TRBJ1-2|13|.|TRBD1|TRBV7-9
CASSLGQLYGYTF
TGTGCCAGCAGCCTGGGACAGCTGTATGGCTACACCTTC
>TRBJ2-3|15|.|.|TRBV4-1
CASSLKGVAADTQYF
TGCGCCAGCAGTCTCAAGGGGGTGGCTGCAGATACGCAGTATTTT
>TRBJ2-2|15|.|.|TRBV5-4
CASSAASGDTGELFF
TGTGCCAGCAGCGCTGCGTCGGGGGACACCGGGGAGCTGTTTTTT
>TRBJ2-1|15|few|TRBD2|TRBV4-3
CASSQEYGGANEQFF
TGCGCCAGCAGCCAAGAGTACGGGGGGGCAAATGAGCAGTTCTTC
>TRBJ2-3|15|.|.|TRBV6-1
CASTLRRVSTDTQYF
TGTGCCAGCACTTTAAGGAGGGTGAGCACAGATACGCAGTATTTT
>TRBJ2-5|15|.|TRBD2|TRBV7-6
CASSLMGGVQETQYF
TGTGCCAGCAGCTTAATGGGAGGGGTACAAGAGACCCAGTACTTC
>TRBJ2-5|16|few|TRBD2|TRBV4-1
CASSQVSAGGQETQYF
TGCGCCAGCAGCCAAGTTTCAGCGGGGGGACAAGAGACCCAGTACTTC
>TRBJ2-5|16|.|TRBD2|TRBV4-2
CASSQAGGGGAETQYF
TGTGCCAGCAGCCAAGCGGGGGGCGGGGGGGCGGAGACCCAGTACTTC
>TRBJ1-6|15|.|.|TRBV6-6
CASTPGSPYNSPLHF
TGTGCCAGCACCCCCGGGAGCCCCTATAATTCACCCCTCCACTTT
>TRBJ2-5|20|.|TRBD1|TRBV7-8
CASSTWPRPTGGVPRETQYF
TGTGCCAGCAGCACCTGGCCCCGCCCGACAGGGGGCGTACCCCGAGAGACCCAGTACTTC
>TRBJ1-4|13|.|.|TRBV15
CATQGWGNEKLFF
TGTGCCACCCAGGGATGGGGTAATGAAAAACTGTTTTTT
>TRBJ1-2|15|.|TRBD1|TRBV27
CASSLSQGALYGYTF
TGTGCCAGCAGTTTGTCGCAGGGGGCCTTGTATGGCTACACCTTC
>TRBJ1-4|15|.|.|TRBV25-1
CASSDLQGPNEKLFF
TGTGCCAGCAGTGATCTACAGGGACCTAATGAAAAACTGTTTTTT
>TRBJ2-1|14|.|.|TRBV18
CASSPRGAYNEQFF
TGTGCCAGCTCACCGCGCGGGGCCTACAATGAGCAGTTCTTC
>TRBJ2-5|13|.|.|TRBV5-1
CASWRAGGETQYF
TGCGCCAGCTGGAGGGCAGGGGGAGAGACCCAGTACTTC
>TRBJ2-3|14|.|.|TRBV5-5
CASSLFGDTDTQYF
TGTGCCAGCAGCCTGTTCGGGGACACAGATACGCAGTATTTT
>TRBJ2-5|17|few|TRBD2|TRBV9
CASSLGWLAGGQETQYF
TGTGCCAGCAGCTTAGGATGGCTAGCGGGGGGGCAGGAGACCCAGTACTTC
>TRBJ2-7|13|.|.|TRBV7-9
CASSLGVSYEQYF
TGTGCCAGCAGCTTAGGAGTTTCCTACGAGCAGTACTTC
>TRBJ2-3|13|.|.|TRBV6-1
CASSGGHTDTQYF
TGTGCCAGCAGTGGAGGACACACAGATACGCAGTATTTT
>TRBJ2-1|16|few|TRBD2|TRBV4-3
CASSQAASGPYNEQFF
TGCGCCAGCAGCCAAGCGGCTAGCGGACCGTACAATGAGCAGTTCTTC
>TRBJ1-5|15|.|.|TRBV7-2
CASSLALASNQPQHF
TGTGCCAGCAGCTTAGCGTTAGCTAGCAATCAGCCCCAGCATTTT
>TRBJ1-5|15|.|TRBD1|TRBV28
CASTPGDRRNQPQHF
TGTGCCAGCACCCCCGGGGACAGGAGAAATCAGCCCCAGCATTTT
>TRBJ2-3|16|.|TRBD2|TRBV7-2
CASSWGGGAGIDTQYF
TGTGCCAGCAGCTGGGGCGGGGGGGCCGGGATAGATACGCAGTATTTT
>TRBJ1-6|14|.|.|TRBV7-9
CASSLGGLSSPLHF
TGTGCCAGCAGCTTGGGGGGGCTAAGCTCACCCCTCCACTTT
>TRBJ1-1|16|once|.|TRBV5-6
CASSLVQGLRNTEAFF
TGTGCCAGCAGCTTGGTTCAGGGGCTAAGGAACACTGAAGCTTTCTTT
>TRBJ2-3|17|.|.|TRBV7-8
CASSLRFSGSFSDTQYF
TGTGCCAGCAGCTTAAGGTTCTCGGGTTCTTTTTCAGATACGCAGTATTTT
>TRBJ1-1|14|few|.|TRBV19
CASSTSGHLAEAFF
TGTGCCAGTAGTACCTCGGGACACCTAGCTGAAGCTTTCTTT
>TRBJ2-3|14|.|TRBD2|TRBV6-5
CASSSSTSGGRKYF
TGTGCCAGCAGCTCCTCGACTAGCGGGGGCCGCAAGTATTTT
>TRBJ1-2|15|.|.|TRBV6-6
CASRTTEQGNYGYTF
TGTGCCAGCAGGACGACCGAACAGGGAAACTATGGCTACACCTTC
>TRBJ1-3|14|few|.|TRBV5-1
CASSESTGGNTIYF
TGCGCCAGCAGCGAGAGTACAGGGGGAAACACCATATATTTT
>TRBJ2-5|17|.|TRBD2|TRBV27
CASSPIGLAGGPQTQYF
TGTGCCAGCAGTCCAATCGGACTAGCGGGGGGGCCGCAGACCCAGTACTTC
>TRBJ1-3|14|.|.|TRBV5-4
CASSDITSGNTIYF
TGTGCCAGCTCTGACATCACCTCTGGAAACACCATATATTTT
>TRBJ2-3|13|few|.|TRBV4-3
CASSQVRVDTQYF
TGCGCCAGCAGCCAAGTCAGGGTGGATACGCAGTATTTT